These T cell receptor beta chains were read from a single sample in a study of graft-versus-host responses after intestinal transplantation. The method was immunoSEQ multiplex PCR; TCRdb's version includes in-frame clones alone and lacks a portion of them. This sample has tens of thousands of clones, with 70% to 90% found just once. No cognate antigen is known for these TCRs. Source: unstimulated CD8+ T cells sorted from spleen or lymph node cells, taken before intestinal transplant. These receptors were taken from a human donor who received an intestinal transplant. Both conserved end residues are part of each CDR3. The order of the fields is J gene, clone size, V gene, D gene, CDR3 DNA, CDR3 protein. The D gene is left open where the match is weak. The size field is filled for only some rows; it gives once, few, many or a size class.

J: TRBJ2-7; size: -; V: TRBV19; D: TRBD2; DNA: TGTGCCAGTAGTATAGATAGTGGACTAGCGGTTTACGAGCAGTACTTC; CDR3: CASSIDSGLAVYEQYF
J: TRBJ2-3; size: -; V: TRBV7-8; D: TRBD1; DNA: TGTGCCAGCAGCTTAGTGTCAGGGGGCCGACCTAGTCCAGATACGCAGTATTTT; CDR3: CASSLVSGGRPSPDTQYF
J: TRBJ1-1; size: -; V: TRBV6-5; D: -; DNA: TGTGCCAGCACCTCGTCCAGGATGAACACTGAAGCTTTCTTT; CDR3: CASTSSRMNTEAFF
J: TRBJ2-7; size: few; V: TRBV15; D: -; DNA: TGTGCCACCAGCAGAGATCAGGCGGGTCCCTACGAGCAGTACTTC; CDR3: CATSRDQAGPYEQYF
J: TRBJ2-5; size: -; V: TRBV4-1; D: -; DNA: TGCGCCAGCAGCCAAAGTCCGGGGAGGGAGACCCAGTACTTC; CDR3: CASSQSPGRETQYF
J: TRBJ1-1; size: -; V: TRBV29-1; D: TRBD1; DNA: TGCAGCGTCCTAAACTCCCCGGACAGGCGGAACACTGAGGCTTTCTTT; CDR3: CSVLNSPDRRNTEAFF
J: TRBJ2-1; size: -; V: TRBV13; D: TRBD2; DNA: TGTGCCAGCAGCAACCCTAGCGGGAGGGCGGACTACAATGAGCAGTTCTTC; CDR3: CASSNPSGRADYNEQFF
J: TRBJ1-3; size: -; V: TRBV11-2; D: -; DNA: TGTGCCAGCAGCTTAGATCTCGGGACTGGAAACACCATATATTTT; CDR3: CASSLDLGTGNTIYF
J: TRBJ1-1; size: -; V: TRBV4-2; D: -; DNA: TGTGCCAGCAGCCAAGCTGGGACTCCCGGCGAAGCTTTCTTT; CDR3: CASSQAGTPGEAFF
J: TRBJ1-1; size: -; V: TRBV7-8; D: -; DNA: TGTGCCAGCAGCTCAGGCTCTCGGGGGGGATATAACACTGAAGCTTTCTTT; CDR3: CASSSGSRGGYNTEAFF
J: TRBJ1-1; size: -; V: TRBV30; D: -; DNA: TGTGCCTGGAGCCTTCAGGGGAACACTGAAGCTTTCTTT; CDR3: CAWSLQGNTEAFF
J: TRBJ2-7; size: -; V: TRBV7-9; D: TRBD2; DNA: TGTGCCAGCAGCCGAACTAGCGGAGCCTCCTACGAGCAGTACTTC; CDR3: CASSRTSGASYEQYF
J: TRBJ2-5; size: -; V: TRBV5-1; D: TRBD1; DNA: TGCGCCAGCAGCTTACCACAGGGGGTAGGGGAGACCCAGTACTTC; CDR3: CASSLPQGVGETQYF
J: TRBJ1-1; size: -; V: TRBV9; D: -; DNA: TGTGCCAGCAGCGTAGGAAATTGGGGGACAACGAACACTGAAGCTTTCTTT; CDR3: CASSVGNWGTTNTEAFF
J: TRBJ2-1; size: -; V: TRBV9; D: TRBD2; DNA: TGTGCCAGCAGCGTAGATGGGACTAGCGGGAGGGGTGAGCAGTTCTTC; CDR3: CASSVDGTSGRGEQFF
J: TRBJ1-1; size: few; V: TRBV19; D: TRBD1; DNA: TGTGCCAGTAGTATGGGGACAGGGAAGGTTTTCTTT; CDR3: CASSMGTGKVFF
J: TRBJ2-1; size: -; V: TRBV4-1; D: TRBD2; DNA: TGCGCCAGCAGCCACCCAGGACTAGCGGGAGAAGCGAATGAGCAGTTCTTC; CDR3: CASSHPGLAGEANEQFF
J: TRBJ2-4; size: once; V: TRBV9; D: -; DNA: TGTGCCAGCAGCCCAGGGGTTGGGGAACCCAAAAACATTCAGTACTTC; CDR3: CASSPGVGEPKNIQYF
J: TRBJ2-1; size: -; V: TRBV18; D: -; DNA: TGTGCCAGCTCACAGCATGAGCAGTTCTTC; CDR3: CASSQHEQFF
J: TRBJ2-7; size: once; V: TRBV28; D: TRBD1; DNA: TGTGCCAGCAGTTCTATGGACAGGGGGGTAGCTTACGAGCAGTACTTC; CDR3: CASSSMDRGVAYEQYF
J: TRBJ2-3; size: -; V: TRBV6-5; D: -; DNA: TGTGCCAGCAGTTACCTTACAGGGACAGATACGCAGTATTTT; CDR3: CASSYLTGTDTQYF
J: TRBJ2-1; size: -; V: TRBV4-1; D: -; DNA: TGCGCCAGCAGCCAAGATTCGAACAAGGAGGGTGTGGGGCACAATGAGCAGTTCTTC; CDR3: CASSQDSNKEGVGHNEQFF
J: TRBJ2-7; size: few; V: TRBV5-6; D: TRBD1; DNA: TGTGCCAGCAGCCCGGGACAGGGTTCCTACGAGCAGTACTTC; CDR3: CASSPGQGSYEQYF
J: TRBJ2-7; size: -; V: TRBV5-1; D: TRBD2; DNA: TGCGCCAGCAGCTTGGTTGCTAGCGGGTTCTACGAGCAGTACTTC; CDR3: CASSLVASGFYEQYF
J: TRBJ1-5; size: -; V: TRBV18; D: -; DNA: TGTGCCAGCTCACCAACAGGGACCTATAGCAATCAGCCCCAGCATTTT; CDR3: CASSPTGTYSNQPQHF
J: TRBJ2-1; size: -; V: TRBV5-1; D: -; DNA: TGCGCCAGCAGCTTAAACCCCACAGGGAAAACAAGGGAGCAGTTCTTC; CDR3: CASSLNPTGKTREQFF
J: TRBJ2-1; size: -; V: TRBV4-1; D: -; DNA: TGCGCCAGCAGCCAAGATGGCGGGACCGAGCAGTTCTTC; CDR3: CASSQDGGTEQFF
J: TRBJ2-2; size: few; V: TRBV27; D: -; DNA: TGTGCCAGCAGTTTAGGACAAAACACCGGGGAGCTGTTTTTT; CDR3: CASSLGQNTGELFF
J: TRBJ2-2; size: few; V: TRBV4-2; D: TRBD2; DNA: TGTGCCAGCAGCCAAGAGTCTAGCGGGGGGTTCCCCACCGGGGAGCTGTTTTTT; CDR3: CASSQESSGGFPTGELFF
J: TRBJ2-7; size: -; V: TRBV2; D: TRBD2; DNA: TGTGCCAGCAGTGAACCGCGGGAGGTAGAGTACGAGCAGTACTTC; CDR3: CASSEPREVEYEQYF
J: TRBJ2-7; size: -; V: TRBV11-2; D: -; DNA: TGTGCCAGCACGGGAGCGACCAACTCCTACGAGCAGTACTTC; CDR3: CASTGATNSYEQYF
J: TRBJ1-5; size: -; V: TRBV2; D: TRBD1; DNA: TGTGCCAGCAGTGAACTGGGACAGCTTAGCAATCAGCCCCAGCATTTT; CDR3: CASSELGQLSNQPQHF
J: TRBJ1-5; size: -; V: TRBV4-1; D: TRBD1; DNA: TGCGCCAGCAGCCTCGGACAGGGGAGGGATCAGCCCCAGCATTTT; CDR3: CASSLGQGRDQPQHF
J: TRBJ2-7; size: -; V: TRBV5-6; D: -; DNA: TGTGCCAGCAGCATACGACGGGGAACCTACGAGCAGTACTTC; CDR3: CASSIRRGTYEQYF
J: TRBJ2-7; size: -; V: TRBV4-1; D: TRBD2; DNA: TGCGCCAGCAGTTCACTAGCGGGTGGCTCCTACGAGCAGTACTTC; CDR3: CASSSLAGGSYEQYF
J: TRBJ2-1; size: -; V: TRBV5-1; D: TRBD2; DNA: TGCGCCAGCAGCTTGAAGCGGGAGGTACGGCAGGATGAGCAGTTCTTC; CDR3: CASSLKREVRQDEQFF
J: TRBJ2-6; size: -; V: TRBV19; D: -; DNA: TGTGCCAGTAGTATCGACGCAGGGTCTGGGGCCAACGTCCTGACTTTC; CDR3: CASSIDAGSGANVLTF
J: TRBJ2-5; size: -; V: TRBV9; D: -; DNA: TGTGCCAGCAGCGTAGGAGGGCAAGAGACCCAGTACTTC; CDR3: CASSVGGQETQYF
J: TRBJ2-1; size: -; V: TRBV7-9; D: TRBD2; DNA: TGTGCCAGCAGCTCCCTACTAGCGGGGGGGCATAATGAGCAGTTCTTC; CDR3: CASSSLLAGGHNEQFF
J: TRBJ2-7; size: -; V: TRBV4-2; D: TRBD2; DNA: TGTGCCAGCAGCCAAGACGGATTTAGCGGGGGTACCTACGAGCAGTACTTC; CDR3: CASSQDGFSGGTYEQYF
J: TRBJ2-3; size: -; V: TRBV7-3; D: TRBD2; DNA: TGTGCCAGCAGCACACTAGCGGGGAGCACAGATACGCAGTATTTT; CDR3: CASSTLAGSTDTQYF
J: TRBJ1-4; size: -; V: TRBV4-1; D: -; DNA: TGCGCCAGCAGCCAACGACTCCGGGGTGGAACGAGTGAAAAACTGTTTTTT; CDR3: CASSQRLRGGTSEKLFF
J: TRBJ2-1; size: -; V: TRBV9; D: TRBD2; DNA: TGTGCCAGCAGCGTATCCTTGACAGCGGGAGGGCGGTATGGGTACAATGAGCAGTTCTTC; CDR3: CASSVSLTAGGRYGYNEQFF
J: TRBJ1-5; size: -; V: TRBV28; D: -; DNA: TGTGCCAGCAGTTCCGCAGACGTTCGGGGAGACGGTCAGCCCCAGCATTTT; CDR3: CASSSADVRGDGQPQHF
J: TRBJ1-1; size: -; V: TRBV27; D: TRBD1; DNA: TGTGCCAGCGGATGGACAGGGAACACTGAAGCTTTCTTT; CDR3: CASGWTGNTEAFF
J: TRBJ2-7; size: -; V: TRBV7-9; D: TRBD2; DNA: TGTGCCAGCAGCCCCCGGGAGGGAGTCTCCTACGAGCAGTACTTC; CDR3: CASSPREGVSYEQYF
J: TRBJ1-1; size: -; V: TRBV5-1; D: TRBD1; DNA: TGCGCCAGCAGCGGGGGGGGGACAGGGGTTTTCGCTGAAGCTTTCTTT; CDR3: CASSGGGTGVFAEAFF
J: TRBJ2-3; size: -; V: TRBV4-2; D: -; DNA: TGTGCCAGCAGCCAAGACTTAGGGGGGGAGACAGATACGCAGTATTTT; CDR3: CASSQDLGGETDTQYF
J: TRBJ1-1; size: -; V: TRBV28; D: -; DNA: TGTGCCAGCAGTCTCCAGGGAGGGGTCACTGAAGCTTTCTTT; CDR3: CASSLQGGVTEAFF
J: TRBJ2-1; size: -; V: TRBV28; D: TRBD2; DNA: TGTGCCAGCAGTTCCTGGACTAGCCCATACAATGAGCAGTTCTTC; CDR3: CASSSWTSPYNEQFF
J: TRBJ1-1; size: -; V: TRBV5-1; D: -; DNA: TGCGCCAGCAGCCGCCGTGGGGGGACTGAAGCTTTCTTT; CDR3: CASSRRGGTEAFF
J: TRBJ1-2; size: once; V: TRBV29-1; D: -; DNA: TGCAGTGCCACCGCCCCGGGGGTACATGGCTACACCTTC; CDR3: CSATAPGVHGYTF